This TCR beta chain was captured by sequencing in a study of CD8+ T cells in alopecia areata. Study at large: At a dose of 5 to 10 mg twice daily, oral tofacitinib was given to treated patients. Study observations and caveats: Patients showed less clear TCR sequence sharing than mice, possibly partly because of HLA diversity. There were also resident alphabeta T cells of normal skin sequenced in scalp samples. For lesional scalp, especially alopecia totalis/universalis, clonality was higher than in normal scalp.

CDR3 length equals 15 residues. CDR1 is SNHLY and CDR2 is FYNNEI in the germline V gene. V gave up 5 bases and J gave up 4 bases, with 14 bases separating them. RNA, once extracted, was reverse transcribed into cDNA for use as the sequencing template. Some clones are missing from TCRdb's copy, which holds only in-frame ones; the method was immunoSEQ multiplex PCR. The sample holds 65,000 to 75,000 clones, about 45% seen once. Remarks on this clone: Its antigen is currently unknown.

The material was CD8+ T cells sorted from blood, obtained at week 0. V gene TRBV2 combines with J gene TRBJ2-2; possible D gene TRBD1, 5 bases. The sequence came from a human donor with alopecia areata. DNA of the CDR3: TGTGCCAGCAGTACCCGTTGGGGCGGCACCGGGGAGCTGTTTTTT. This translates into CASSTRWGGTGELFF.